This T cell receptor (beta chain) was recovered during a study of T-cell reconstitution after alpha-beta-depleted transplantation in children. The study, taken as a whole, reports: TCRbeta diversity was high at day 60 in some patients (a result of surviving recipient T cells and thymic progenitors).

The TCRbeta library was prepared with unique molecular identifiers. TCRdb itself ran the PCR reads through MiXCR, one entry per CDR3 protein. The table shows under 300,000 distinct CDR3 sequences, with roughly 11% occurring only once. Of note for this clonotype: Its target is unknown.

Sequenced material: peripheral blood, taken 180 days after TCRalphabeta/CD19-depleted stem cell transplant. The receptor was isolated from a male patient aged 2-15 years who had a stem cell transplant for chronic granulomatous disease, so the T cells may come from the graft donor.

CDR3 protein: CACGPFWDEQYF. CDR3 DNA sequence: TGTGCCTGTGGACCCTTTTGGGACGAGCAGTACTTC. The chain joins TRBV30 to TRBJ2-7; D remains ambiguous. The CDR3 is 12 residues long. Trimming pared 6 bases from V and 5 bases from J, leaving 14 bases between. Germline V gene data show CDR1 as GTSNPN and CDR2 as SVGIG (reference sequence). Using reference TRBV30 and TRBJ2-7 for the parts outside the CDR3, the full variable domain is SQTIHQWPATLVQPVGSPLSLECTVEGTSNPNLYWYRQAAGRGLQLLFYSVGIGQISSEVPQNLSASRPQDRQFILSSKKLLLSDSGFYLCACGPFWDEQYFGPGTRLTVT.